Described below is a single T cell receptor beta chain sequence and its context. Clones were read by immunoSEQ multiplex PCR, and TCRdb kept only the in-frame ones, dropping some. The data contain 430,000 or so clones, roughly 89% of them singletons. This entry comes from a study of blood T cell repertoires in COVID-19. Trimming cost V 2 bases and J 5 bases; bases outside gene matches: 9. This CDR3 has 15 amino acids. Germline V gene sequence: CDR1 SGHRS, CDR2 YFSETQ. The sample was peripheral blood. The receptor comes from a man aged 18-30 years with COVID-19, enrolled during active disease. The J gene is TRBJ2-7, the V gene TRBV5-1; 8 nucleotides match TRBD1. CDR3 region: CASSFPNRGSNEQYF. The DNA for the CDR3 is TGCGCCAGCAGCTTTCCTAACAGGGGGTCGAACGAGCAGTACTTC.